This is a list of T cell receptor beta chains from one sample in a study of OX40 agonist ivuxolimab in advanced cancers. Assay used: immunoSEQ multiplex PCR; TCRdb lists only in-frame clones, some missing. The sample lists under 85,000 clones; over 85% were seen once. The sequences come from CD4+ or CD8+ T cells sorted from blood, collected in a trial of the OX40 agonist ivuxolimab. These receptors were collected from an adult with an advanced solid tumor such as melanoma, head and neck, liver or kidney cancer. Each CDR3 is given with its conserved first and last residue. The order of the fields is V gene, CDR3 length, clone size, J gene, D gene, CDR3 protein, CDR3 DNA. The D gene is left open where the match is weak. Clone size is not always given. Where it is, it says once, few, many or a class for expanded clones.

TRBV7-6	14	.	TRBJ2-7	TRBD1	CASSMTGFLDEQYF	TGTGCCAGCAGCATGACAGGGTTTCTCGACGAGCAGTACTTC
TRBV5-1	14	once	TRBJ1-2	.	CASSLADPTYGYTF	TGCGCCAGCAGCTTGGCCGATCCTACCTATGGCTACACCTTC
TRBV5-1	17	.	TRBJ1-3	.	CASSLALPPSSGNTIYF	TGCGCCAGCAGCTTGGCCCTCCCACCGAGCTCTGGAAACACCATATATTTT
TRBV7-3	13	.	TRBJ2-7	.	CASSERDHREQYF	TGTGCCAGCAGCGAACGGGATCATAGGGAGCAGTACTTC
TRBV27	14	.	TRBJ1-2	TRBD1	CATWDRGPNYGYTF	TGTGCCACCTGGGACAGGGGCCCTAACTATGGCTACACCTTC
TRBV2	13	.	TRBJ1-1	.	CASTRRGNTEAFF	TGTGCCAGCACTCGGCGGGGGAACACTGAAGCTTTCTTT
TRBV11-3	14	.	TRBJ2-5	TRBD2	CASSRREGQETQYF	TGTGCCAGCAGCCGCCGGGAGGGCCAGGAGACCCAGTACTTC
TRBV4-3	15	.	TRBJ2-7	.	CASSQQSESSYEQYF	TGCGCCAGCAGCCAACAGAGTGAATCCTCCTACGAGCAGTACTTC
TRBV27	17	.	TRBJ2-3	TRBD1	CASSLIGTGGFIDTQYF	TGTGCCAGCAGTCTCATCGGGACAGGGGGGTTTATAGATACGCAGTATTTT
TRBV5-6	15	.	TRBJ1-5	.	CASSLGSYSNQPQHF	TGTGCCAGCAGCTTAGGGAGTTATAGCAATCAGCCCCAGCATTTT
TRBV9	18	.	TRBJ2-6	TRBD1	CASSVETGVGSGANVLTF	TGTGCCAGCAGCGTAGAGACAGGGGTAGGGTCTGGGGCCAACGTCCTGACTTTC
TRBV11-2	13	.	TRBJ2-1	.	CASSPDRRDEQFF	TGTGCCAGCAGCCCAGACCGGAGGGATGAGCAGTTCTTC
TRBV27	14	once	TRBJ2-5	.	CASSLKGYQETQYF	TGTGCCAGCAGTTTAAAAGGGTACCAAGAGACCCAGTACTTC
TRBV5-1	16	once	TRBJ2-2	.	CASSLAGRAGGGELFF	TGCGCCAGCAGCTTGGCCGGCCGGGCTGGAGGCGGGGAGCTGTTTTTT
TRBV18	19	.	TRBJ2-7	.	CASSPPITPGTASSYEQYF	TGTGCCAGCTCACCACCGATCACCCCCGGGACCGCCAGCTCCTACGAGCAGTACTTC
TRBV2	13	.	TRBJ2-7	.	CASRPGLEYEQYF	TGTGCCAGCAGACCGGGACTTGAATACGAGCAGTACTTC
TRBV6-1	13	.	TRBJ2-1	.	CASSPFRTNEQFF	TGTGCCAGCAGTCCCTTCCGGACGAATGAGCAGTTCTTC
TRBV21-1	16	.	TRBJ2-7	.	CASSKEIGTLSYEQYF	TGTGCCAGCAGCAAAGAAATAGGGACACTCTCCTACGAGCAGTACTTC
TRBV28	14	.	TRBJ2-7	.	CASSLRRVLYEQYF	TGTGCCAGCAGTTTAAGGCGGGTCCTCTACGAGCAGTACTTC
TRBV14	14	.	TRBJ1-1	TRBD1	CASSQTGLGTEAFF	TGTGCCAGCAGCCAGACAGGGTTGGGTACTGAAGCTTTCTTT
TRBV15	12	.	TRBJ2-5	.	CATSREEETQYF	TGTGCCACCAGCAGAGAGGAGGAGACCCAGTACTTC
TRBV7-2	15	.	TRBJ2-3	TRBD2	CASSVRDYIRDTQYF	TGTGCCAGCAGCGTCCGGGACTACATCAGAGATACGCAGTATTTT
TRBV11-2	14	.	TRBJ2-5	.	CASRPGRGTVTQYF	TGTGCCAGCAGGCCGGGACGGGGCACGGTGACCCAGTACTTC
TRBV29-1	13	few	TRBJ2-7	TRBD1	CSVGQAMGYEQYF	TGCAGCGTAGGACAGGCTATGGGTTACGAGCAGTACTTC
TRBV2	16	.	TRBJ2-1	.	CASSEGPRSSYNEQFF	TGTGCCAGCAGTGAAGGGCCCAGGAGCTCCTACAATGAGCAGTTCTTC